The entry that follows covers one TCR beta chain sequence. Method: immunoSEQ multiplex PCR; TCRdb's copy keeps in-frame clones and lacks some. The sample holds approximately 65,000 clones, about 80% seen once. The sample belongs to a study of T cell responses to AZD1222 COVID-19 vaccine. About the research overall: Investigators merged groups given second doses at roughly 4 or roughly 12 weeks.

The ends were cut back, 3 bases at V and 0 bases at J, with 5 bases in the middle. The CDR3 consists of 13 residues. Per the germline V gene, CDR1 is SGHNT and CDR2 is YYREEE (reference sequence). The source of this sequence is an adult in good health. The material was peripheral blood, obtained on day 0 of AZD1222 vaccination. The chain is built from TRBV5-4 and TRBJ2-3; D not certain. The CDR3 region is CASSSLSTDTQYF. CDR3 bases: TGTGCCAGCAGCTCCCTGAGCACAGATACGCAGTATTTT.